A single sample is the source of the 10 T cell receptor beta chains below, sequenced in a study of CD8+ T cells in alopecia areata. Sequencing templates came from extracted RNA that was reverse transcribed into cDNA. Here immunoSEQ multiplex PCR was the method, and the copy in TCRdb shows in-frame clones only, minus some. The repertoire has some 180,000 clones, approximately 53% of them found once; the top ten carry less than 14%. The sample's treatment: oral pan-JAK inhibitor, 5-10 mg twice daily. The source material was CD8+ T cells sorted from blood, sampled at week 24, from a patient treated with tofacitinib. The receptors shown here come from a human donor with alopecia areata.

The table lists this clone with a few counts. Here the CDR3 DNA reads TGTGCCAGTAGTATTAATGGCGGGGGAGACACCGGGGAGCTGTTTTTT. Its protein is CASSINGGGDTGELFF. This chain uses TRBV19 with TRBJ2-2, with 7 nucleotides matching TRBD2. Trimming cost V 3 bases and J 3 bases; bases outside gene matches: 7. The CDR3 consists of 16 residues. Germline V gene lookup returns CDR1 LNHDA and CDR2 SQIVND (reference sequence).

The CDR3 sequence is CAHSGVGRETQYF. CDR3 DNA: TGTGCCCATAGTGGGGTGGGTCGGGAGACCCAGTACTTC. The chain is built from TRBV30 and TRBJ2-5; D is uncertain. The V end was cut by 8 bases, the J end by 5 bases, with 18 bases between. The CDR3 runs to 13 residues. The germline V gene has CDR1 GTSNPN and CDR2 SVGIG (reference sequence). The variable domain in full, with the rest retrieved from reference TRBV30 and TRBJ2-5, is SQTIHQWPATLVQPVGSPLSLECTVEGTSNPNLYWYRQAAGRGLQLLFYSVGIGQISSEVPQNLSASRPQDRQFILSSKKLLLSDSGFYLCAHSGVGRETQYFGPGTRLLVL.

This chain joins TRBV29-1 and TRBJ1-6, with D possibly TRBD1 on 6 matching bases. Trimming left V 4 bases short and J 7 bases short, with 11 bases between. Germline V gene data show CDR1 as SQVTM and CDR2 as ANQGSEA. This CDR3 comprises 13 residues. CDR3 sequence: CSVGDRQNSPLHF. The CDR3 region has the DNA TGCAGCGTTGGTGACAGGCAAAATTCACCCCTCCACTTT.

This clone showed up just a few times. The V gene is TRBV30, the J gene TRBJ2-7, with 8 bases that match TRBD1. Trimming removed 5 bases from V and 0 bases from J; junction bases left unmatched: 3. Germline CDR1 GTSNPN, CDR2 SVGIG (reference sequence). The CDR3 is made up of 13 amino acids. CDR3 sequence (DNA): TGTGCCTGGCAGGACAGGGACTCCTACGAGCAGTACTTC. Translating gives CAWQDRDSYEQYF.

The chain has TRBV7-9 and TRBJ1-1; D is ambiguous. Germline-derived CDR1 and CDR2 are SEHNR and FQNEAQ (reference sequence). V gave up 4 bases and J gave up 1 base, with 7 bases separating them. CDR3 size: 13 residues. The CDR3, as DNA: TGTGCCAGCAGCTCGACGGGGAACACTGAAGCTTTCTTT. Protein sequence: CASSSTGNTEAFF.

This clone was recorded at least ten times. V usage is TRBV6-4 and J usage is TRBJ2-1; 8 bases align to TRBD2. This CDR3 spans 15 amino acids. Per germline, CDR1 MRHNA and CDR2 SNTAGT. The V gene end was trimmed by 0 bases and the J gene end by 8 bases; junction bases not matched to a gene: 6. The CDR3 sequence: CASSDSTGGPDEQFF. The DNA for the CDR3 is TGTGCCAGCAGTGACTCGACGGGGGGGCCCGATGAGCAGTTCTTC.

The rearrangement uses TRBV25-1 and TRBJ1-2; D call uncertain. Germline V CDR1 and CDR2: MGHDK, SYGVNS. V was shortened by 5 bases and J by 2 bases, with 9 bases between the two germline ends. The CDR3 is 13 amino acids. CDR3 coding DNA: TGTGCCAGCAGTCCGGGAACAAACTATGGCTACACCTTC. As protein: CASSPGTNYGYTF.

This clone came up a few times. The CDR3 nucleotides read TGTGCCAGCAGTTCTACAGGGTCCTCCTACGAGCAGTACTTC. Amino acid sequence: CASSSTGSSYEQYF. V and J are TRBV28 and TRBJ2-7; D is possibly TRBD1 (6 bases). Per the germline V gene, CDR1 is MDHEN and CDR2 is SYDVKM. V was shortened by 4 bases and J by 0 bases, with 10 bases between the two germline ends. CDR3 length equals 14 residues.

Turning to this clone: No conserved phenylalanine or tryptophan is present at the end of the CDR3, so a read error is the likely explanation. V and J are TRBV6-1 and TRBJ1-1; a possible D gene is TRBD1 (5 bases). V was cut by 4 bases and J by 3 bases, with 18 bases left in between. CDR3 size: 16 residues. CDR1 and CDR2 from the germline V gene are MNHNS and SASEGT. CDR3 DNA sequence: TGTGCCAGCAGTGGGGTTTCCTCGCAAGGGGACACTGAAGCTTTCTTA. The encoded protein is CASSGVSSQGDTEAFL.

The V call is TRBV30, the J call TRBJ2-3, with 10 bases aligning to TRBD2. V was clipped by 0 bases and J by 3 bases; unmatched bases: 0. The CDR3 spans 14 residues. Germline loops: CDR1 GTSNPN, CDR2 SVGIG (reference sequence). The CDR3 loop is CAWSVAGGTDTQYF. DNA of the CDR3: TGTGCCTGGAGTGTAGCGGGGGGGACAGATACGCAGTATTTT.